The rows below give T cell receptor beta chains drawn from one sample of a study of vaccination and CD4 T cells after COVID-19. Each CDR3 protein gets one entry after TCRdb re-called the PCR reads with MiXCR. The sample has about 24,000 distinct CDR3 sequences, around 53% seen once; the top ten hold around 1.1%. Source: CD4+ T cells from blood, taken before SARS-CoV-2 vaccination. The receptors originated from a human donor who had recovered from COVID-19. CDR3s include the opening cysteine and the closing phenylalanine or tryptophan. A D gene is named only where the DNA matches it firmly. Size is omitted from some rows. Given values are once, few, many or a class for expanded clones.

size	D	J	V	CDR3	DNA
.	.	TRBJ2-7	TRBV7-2	CASSLAGRNYEQYF	TGTGCCAGCAGCTTAGCTGGGAGGAACTACGAGCAGTACTTC
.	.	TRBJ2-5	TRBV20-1	CSAPRQGGETQYF	TGCAGTGCCCCTCGGCAGGGTGGAGAGACCCAGTACTTC
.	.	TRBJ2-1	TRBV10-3	CAIGGPNEQFF	TGTGCCATCGGTGGGCCCAATGAGCAGTTCTTC
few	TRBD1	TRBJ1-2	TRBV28	CASSSTQDRGVYGYTF	TGTGCCAGCAGCTCCACCCAAGACAGGGGTGTCTATGGCTACACCTTC
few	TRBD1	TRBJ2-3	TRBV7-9	CASSSRIRDRGGTDTQYF	TGTGCCAGCAGCTCGAGGATCCGGGACAGAGGTGGCACAGATACGCAGTATTTT
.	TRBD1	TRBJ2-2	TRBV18	CASSLNRGKNTGELFF	TGTGCCAGCTCACTCAACAGGGGCAAGAACACCGGGGAGCTGTTTTTT
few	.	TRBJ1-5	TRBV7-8	CASSLVGRGNQPQHF	TGTGCCAGCAGCTTAGTCGGCAGGGGCAATCAGCCCCAGCATTTT
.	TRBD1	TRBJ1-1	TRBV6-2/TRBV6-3	CASKTGNMNTEAFF	TGTGCCAGCAAGACAGGGAACATGAACACTGAAGCTTTCTTT
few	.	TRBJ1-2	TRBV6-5	CASSFFPLSMGYTF	TGTGCCAGCAGTTTTTTCCCGCTGAGTATGGGCTACACCTTC
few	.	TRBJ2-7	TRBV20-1	CSAREAAGDYYEQYF	TGCAGTGCTAGAGAGGCAGCGGGTGATTACTACGAGCAGTACTTC
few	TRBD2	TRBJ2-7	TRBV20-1	CSATSGLYEQYF	TGCAGCGCAACTAGCGGCCTCTACGAGCAGTACTTC
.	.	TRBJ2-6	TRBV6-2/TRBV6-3	CASSREQGGSGANVLTF	TGTGCCAGCAGTCGGGAACAGGGTGGCTCTGGGGCCAACGTCCTGACTTTC
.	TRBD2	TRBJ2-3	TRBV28	CASSSFGGSSNTQYF	TGTGCCAGCAGTTCTTTCGGCGGGAGTTCAAATACGCAGTATTTT
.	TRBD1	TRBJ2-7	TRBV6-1	CASSRYSGGSYEQYF	TGTGCCAGCAGTAGATACTCAGGGGGTTCGTACGAGCAGTACTTC
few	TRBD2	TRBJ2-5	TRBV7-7	CASSFASGSGETQYF	TGTGCTAGCAGCTTTGCCAGCGGGAGTGGGGAGACCCAGTACTTC
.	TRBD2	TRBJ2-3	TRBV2	CASSWRLATDTQYF	TGTGCCAGCAGCTGGAGACTAGCTACAGATACGCAGTATTTT
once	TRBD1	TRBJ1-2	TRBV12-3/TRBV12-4	CASSITGTGIYGYTF	TGTGCCAGCAGTATTACCGGGACAGGTATCTATGGCTACACCTTC
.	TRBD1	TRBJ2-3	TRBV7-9	CASNSAGQGADTQYF	TGTGCCAGCAACTCAGCAGGACAGGGGGCAGATACGCAGTATTTT
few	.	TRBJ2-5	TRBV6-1	CASTRDSSGKTQYF	TGTGCCAGCACCCGGGACTCTTCTGGGAAGACCCAGTACTTC
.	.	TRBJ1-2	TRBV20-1	CSAQLLGGAYGYTF	TGCAGTGCTCAACTACTGGGGGGGGCCTATGGCTACACCTTC
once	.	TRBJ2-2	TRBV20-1	CSAKRDTNTGELFF	TGCAGTGCAAAAAGGGACACGAACACCGGGGAGCTGTTTTTT
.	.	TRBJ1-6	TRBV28	CASSGLNSPLHF	TGTGCCAGTTCGGGCCTTAATTCACCCCTCCACTTT
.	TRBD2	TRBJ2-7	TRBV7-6	CASSPLAGVEQYF	TGTGCCAGCAGCCCACTAGCGGGAGTCGAGCAGTACTTC
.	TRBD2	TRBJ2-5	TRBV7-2	CASSSPGLPETQYF	TGTGCCAGCAGCAGTCCGGGACTACCAGAGACCCAGTACTTC
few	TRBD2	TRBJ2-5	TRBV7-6	CASSLGTSGTGTQYF	TGTGCCAGCAGCTTAGGGACTAGCGGGACGGGGACCCAGTACTTC
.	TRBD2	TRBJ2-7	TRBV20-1	CSASDGTSGHYEQYF	TGCAGTGCTAGCGATGGGACTAGCGGTCACTACGAGCAGTACTTC
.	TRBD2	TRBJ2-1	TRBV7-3	CASSLGLAGGVEQFF	TGTGCCAGCAGCTTAGGGCTAGCGGGAGGTGTAGAGCAGTTCTTC
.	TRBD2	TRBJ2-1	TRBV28	CASSPSGSSYNEQFF	TGTGCCAGCAGCCCTAGCGGGAGCTCCTACAATGAGCAGTTCTTC
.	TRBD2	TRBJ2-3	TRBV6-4	CASSAGGPTDTQYF	TGTGCCAGCAGTGCGGGAGGGCCAACAGATACGCAGTATTTT
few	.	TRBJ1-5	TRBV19	CASRTLGTRTYQPQHF	TGTGCCAGTAGGACTCTCGGGACAAGAACTTATCAGCCCCAGCATTTT
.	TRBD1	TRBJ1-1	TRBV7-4	CASSVGPGGRGNEAFF	TGTGCCAGCAGCGTAGGCCCAGGGGGCCGGGGGAATGAAGCTTTCTTT
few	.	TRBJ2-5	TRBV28	CASSFRTGEAFGYF	TGTGCCAGCAGTTTCCGGACCGGGGAGGCCTTCGGGTACTTC
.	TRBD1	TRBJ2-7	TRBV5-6	CASSFLDRDTYEQYF	TGTGCCAGCAGCTTCCTGGACAGGGACACCTACGAGCAGTACTTC
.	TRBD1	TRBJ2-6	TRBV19	CASQPTGQAEGANVLTF	TGTGCCAGTCAACCGACCGGACAGGCGGAAGGGGCCAACGTCCTGACTTTC
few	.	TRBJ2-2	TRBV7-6	CASSYSQNTGELFF	TGTGCCAGCAGCTATAGCCAAAACACCGGGGAGCTGTTTTTT
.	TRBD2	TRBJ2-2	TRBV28	CASSLVAGVVGELFF	TGTGCCAGCAGTTTGGTAGCGGGAGTGGTCGGGGAGCTGTTTTTT
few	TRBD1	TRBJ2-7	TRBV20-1	CSASSPDRGNEQYF	TGCAGTGCTAGCTCGCCGGACAGGGGTAACGAGCAGTACTTC
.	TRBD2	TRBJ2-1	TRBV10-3	CAIRGLAHNEQFF	TGTGCCATCAGGGGACTAGCCCACAATGAGCAGTTCTTC
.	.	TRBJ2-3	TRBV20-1	CSASDVLYTQYF	TGCAGTGCTAGTGATGTCTTATATACGCAGTATTTT
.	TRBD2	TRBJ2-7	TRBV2	CASSEGLAGTYEQYF	TGTGCCAGCAGTGAGGGACTAGCGGGGACCTACGAGCAGTACTTC
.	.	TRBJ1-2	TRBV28	CASSPRTPPPTGYTF	TGTGCCAGCAGTCCGAGGACACCCCCTCCAACGGGCTACACCTTC